Below are 11 T cell receptor beta chains sequenced from a single sample in a study of regulatory T cells. Their cognate antigens are unknown. Findings and caveats of the study: Hydrophobic residues at CDR3 positions 6 and 7 were enriched in conventional CD4+ T cells of CD3G-deficient patients.

Primers: 52 TRBV forward and 13 TRBJ reverse. Only in-frame clones appear in the TCRdb table, and some are missing; sequencing was by immunoSEQ multiplex PCR. The profile shows about 32,000 clones, around nine tenths of them singletons. Sequencing was carried out using conventional CD4+ T cells sorted from blood. The receptor source for this set is a person aged 18 to 29 with CD3G deficiency.

The chain recombines TRBV6-1 with TRBJ1-2; D may be TRBD1 (5 bases). The V gene lost 1 base and the J gene lost 7 bases, with 10 bases spanning the gap. The length of the CDR3 is 13 residues. Germline CDR1 MNHNS, CDR2 SASEGT. The chain's CDR3 is CASSEGGVGGYTF. CDR3 DNA: TGTGCCAGCAGTGAAGGAGGGGTAGGTGGCTACACCTTC.

J is TRBJ1-1 and V is TRBV7-8, with 8 positions matching TRBD1. This CDR3 has 20 residues. The V gene's germline CDR1 is SGHVS and CDR2 FQNEAQ. V lost 4 bases to trimming and J lost 1 base; unmatched junction nucleotides: 20. DNA of the CDR3: TGTGCCAGCAGCTCCGTGAGAATATCGTTGTGGGACAGGAGGAACACTGAAGCTTTCTTT. Encoded protein: CASSSVRISLWDRRNTEAFF.

V gene TRBV5-1 combines with J gene TRBJ2-7; 8 nucleotides line up with TRBD2. The CDR3 has 15 amino acids. V lost 3 bases and J lost 4; bases outside the gene matches: 9. Germline V gene lookup returns CDR1 SGHRS and CDR2 YFSETQ. Here the CDR3 DNA reads TGCGCCAGCAGCTCAGCAGCGGGGGCCGAATACGAGCAGTACTTC. As protein: CASSSAAGAEYEQYF. Supplemented by reference TRBV5-1 and TRBJ2-7, the full variable domain reads KAGVTQTPRYLIKTRGQQVTLSCSPISGHRSVSWYQQTPGQGLQFLFEYFSETQRNKGNFPGRFSGRQFSNSRSEMNVSTLELGDSALYLCASSSAAGAEYEQYFGPGTRLTVT.

This chain uses TRBV28 with TRBJ2-3; TRBD2 aligns across 9 bases. CDR3 length equals 15 residues. V shed 3 bases and J 4 bases; nucleotides not matched to a gene: 5. Germline loops: CDR1 MDHEN, CDR2 SYDVKM. CDR3 in DNA: TGTGCCAGCAGTTTTAGCGGGAGATTGCCAGATACGCAGTATTTT. Its protein product is CASSFSGRLPDTQYF.

This clone is a singleton in its sample. The chain carries TRBV10-2 and TRBJ2-7; D possibly matches TRBD1 or TRBD2 (5 bases each). CDR3 length: 13 residues. Germline CDR1 and CDR2: WSHSY and SAAADI. Trimming stripped 5 bases from V and 4 bases from J, with 12 bases between. The chain's CDR3 is CASSKRGGYEQYF. The CDR3 DNA follows: TGCGCCAGCAGTAAGAGGGGCGGGTACGAGCAGTACTTC.

The CDR3 protein is CASSLDRTAGEQFF. CDR3 nucleotide sequence: TGTGCCAGCAGCTTAGATAGGACCGCCGGTGAGCAGTTCTTC. The V call is TRBV11-2, the J call TRBJ2-1; no clear D gene. Trimming removed 0 bases at V and 9 bases at J, with 12 bases between. CDR3 length equals 14 residues. Germline V gives CDR1 SGHAT, CDR2 FQNNGV.

The J gene is TRBJ2-7, the V gene TRBV7-2, with 11 bases that match TRBD1. This CDR3 contains 14 residues. Germline CDR1 SGHTA, CDR2 FQGNSA. The trim removed 5 bases at V and 6 bases at J, leaving 6 bases unmatched. The CDR3 protein is CASSPYGTGGEQYF. CDR3 sequence (DNA): TGTGCCAGCAGCCCGTACGGGACAGGGGGCGAGCAGTACTTC.

V is TRBV7-2 and J is TRBJ2-2; D gene ambiguous. The V gene lost 3 bases and the J gene lost 7 bases, with 9 bases spanning the gap. Germline V lookup: CDR1 SGHTA, CDR2 FQGNSA. This CDR3 region has 13 residues. The CDR3 spells CASSLGRRGELFF. Written as DNA, the CDR3 is TGTGCCAGCAGCTTGGGAAGGCGCGGGGAGCTGTTTTTT.

The V gene is TRBV6-6, the J gene TRBJ1-2; no definite D call. Per germline, CDR1 MNHNY and CDR2 SVGAGI (reference sequence). This CDR3 has 13 amino acids. V gave up 4 bases and J gave up 9 bases, with 15 bases separating them. The CDR3 DNA is TGTGCCAGCAGTTCTGTCGGACGGGCCCGCTACACCTTC. Translating gives CASSSVGRARYTF.

This rearrangement joins TRBV6-6 to TRBJ1-4; D is undetermined. This CDR3 has 14 amino acids. Deletions cut 6 bases from V and 5 bases from J, with 13 bases between. In germline, CDR1 is MNHNY, CDR2 SVGAGI (reference sequence). The CDR3 is CASRTGSLNEKLFF. CDR3 nucleotide sequence: TGTGCCAGCAGAACGGGCAGTCTAAATGAAAAACTGTTTTTT.

V usage is TRBV6-1 and J usage is TRBJ1-4; 7 nucleotides align to TRBD1. The CDR3 is 13 amino acids. The junction had 6 bases not matched to a gene; V was cut back by 6 bases and J by 8 bases. Germline V gene sequence: CDR1 MNHNS, CDR2 SASEGT. CDR3 region: CASRQGGREKLFF. CDR3 sequence (DNA): TGTGCCAGCAGACAAGGGGGCAGGGAAAAACTGTTTTTT.